The sequence of this T cell receptor beta chain was determined in a study of tumor-infiltrating lymphocytes in primary liver carcinoma. CDR3 size: 14 residues. Germline V gives CDR1 SGHVS, CDR2 FQNEAQ. Production of TCR beta cDNA used roughly 500 ng total RNA together with a constant-region primer. Three nested multiplex PCR rounds of slightly modified ARM-PCR generated TCR beta libraries. A C-beta reverse primer and TRBV1-TRBV30 forward primers served in each of the first two PCR rounds, at 10 cycles apiece. Each CDR3 protein gets one entry after TCRdb re-called the multiplex PCR reads with MiXCR. The repertoire holds around 54,000 distinct CDR3 sequences, with about 68% as singletons. In regard to this clonotype: Germline is not matched at one junction end, which may reflect a read error.

Co-extraction of both nucleic acids (RNA and DNA) used roughly 19-33 mg of unsorted bulk tissue. The chain uses TRBV7-8 and TRBJ2-7; D is perhaps TRBD1 (5 bases). The specimen sequenced was liver tumor tissue from sampling region 2. The subset was: tumor region T2, inferior pole. This clonotype was sampled from a man in his forties with primary liver carcinoma and hepatitis B virus infection. The CDR3 here is CANSLDSEEYEQYF. DNA of the CDR3: TGTGCCAACAGCCTTGACAGCGAAGAATACGAGCAGTACTTC.